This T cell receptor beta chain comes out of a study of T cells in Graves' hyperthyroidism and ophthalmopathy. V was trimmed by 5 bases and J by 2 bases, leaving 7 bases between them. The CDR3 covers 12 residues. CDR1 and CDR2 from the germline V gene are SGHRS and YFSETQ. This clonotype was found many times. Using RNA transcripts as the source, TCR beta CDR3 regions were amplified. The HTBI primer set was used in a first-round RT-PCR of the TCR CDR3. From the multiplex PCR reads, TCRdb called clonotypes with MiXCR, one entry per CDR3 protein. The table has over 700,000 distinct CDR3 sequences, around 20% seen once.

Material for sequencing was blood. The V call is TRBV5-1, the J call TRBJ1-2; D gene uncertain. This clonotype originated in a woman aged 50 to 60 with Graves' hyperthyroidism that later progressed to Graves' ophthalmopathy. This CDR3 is CASRRENYGYTF. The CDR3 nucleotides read TGCGCCAGCAGGCGGGAGAACTATGGCTACACCTTC.